The clone carrying this T cell receptor (beta chain) was picked up a small number of times. Its matching antigen is unknown. The data were taken from a study of long-term antiretroviral therapy in people with HIV. Germline loops: CDR1 MDHEN, CDR2 SYDVKM. The CDR3 runs 15 residues. V shed 2 bases and J shed 3 bases, with 14 bases lying between them. Study results and caveats: Transplant-donor-level diversity was not reached after ART, though diversity increased. Among HIV repertoires, CDR3 length ranges were narrower than those of controls.

The run of the v3.0 immunoSEQ assay was at survey level. Only in-frame clones appear in the TCRdb table, and some are missing; sequencing was by immunoSEQ multiplex PCR. The sample yields 20,000 to 25,000 clones, about 77% seen once. This sequence originates from a woman aged 40 to 55 with HIV. This chain links TRBV28 with TRBJ2-7; tentatively, D is TRBD1 or TRBD2 (5 bases each). The sequencing here drew on unsorted PBMCs, taken 0.5 years after starting antiretroviral therapy. In nucleotides, the CDR3 is TGTGCCAGCAGTTTACGAGGGGAACTCCACTACGAGCAGTACTTC. It yields the protein CASSLRGELHYEQYF.